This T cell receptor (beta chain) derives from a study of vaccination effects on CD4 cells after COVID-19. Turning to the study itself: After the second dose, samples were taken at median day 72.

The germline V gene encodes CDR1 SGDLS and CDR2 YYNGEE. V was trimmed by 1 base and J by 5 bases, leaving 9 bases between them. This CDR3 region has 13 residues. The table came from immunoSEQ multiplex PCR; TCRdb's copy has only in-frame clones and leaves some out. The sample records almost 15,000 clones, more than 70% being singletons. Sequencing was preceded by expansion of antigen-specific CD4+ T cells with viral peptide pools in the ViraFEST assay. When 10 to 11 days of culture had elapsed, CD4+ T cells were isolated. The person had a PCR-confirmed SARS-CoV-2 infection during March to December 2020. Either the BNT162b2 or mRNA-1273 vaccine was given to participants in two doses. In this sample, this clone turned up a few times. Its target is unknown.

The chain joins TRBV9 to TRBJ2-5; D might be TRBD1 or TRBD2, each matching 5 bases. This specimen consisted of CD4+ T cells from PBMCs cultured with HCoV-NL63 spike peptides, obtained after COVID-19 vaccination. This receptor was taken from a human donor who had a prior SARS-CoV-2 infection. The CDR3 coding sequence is TGTGCCAGCAGCGTACGAGGGGTGGAGACCCAGTACTTC. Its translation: CASSVRGVETQYF.